This T cell receptor (beta chain) was sequenced in a study of T cell changes during pregnancy in multiple sclerosis. Produced via immunoSEQ multiplex PCR; TCRdb's table is partial and in-frame only. The sample shows around 70,000 clones, around nine tenths of them seen only once. Germline-derived CDR1 and CDR2 are MDHEN and SYDVKM. Germline trimming cut 6 bases from V and 0 bases from J; bases unmatched to any gene: 6. The CDR3 extends over 15 amino acids. This material consisted of peripheral blood, taken after pregnancy. The rearrangement links TRBV28 to TRBJ2-3, with 7 positions matching TRBD2. This clonotype was obtained from a female donor in good health, enrolled as a control in a pregnancy study. CDR3 residues: CASSQAGPSTDTQYF. The CDR3 nucleotides are TGTGCCAGCAGCCAAGCGGGGCCTAGCACAGATACGCAGTATTTT.